This entry lists 10 T cell receptor beta chains sequenced from one sample in a study of metastatic and nonmetastatic thyroid tumors. Patients underwent thyroid surgery, and none had received any treatment before it. TCRdb called clones again from the PCR reads with MiXCR. The sample holds about 38,000 clones; approximately 44% are singletons and the top ten take around 22%. The sequenced sample was tumor tissue. Every receptor here comes from a male donor with papillary thyroid cancer or a benign thyroid nodule (not recorded which). Some clones in this sample may be carry-over from other donors' samples.

This clone was seen more than once but under ten times. CDR3 loop: CASSYAGSVAYEQYF. DNA for the CDR3: TGTGCCAGCAGTTACGCGGGGTCCGTCGCCTACGAGCAGTACTTC. The chain combines TRBV6-5 with TRBJ2-7; D perhaps matches TRBD2 (6 bases). With 2 bases removed from V and 2 bases from J, the gap between germline ends came to 13 bases. CDR1 and CDR2 from the germline V gene are MNHEY and SVGAGI. CDR3 length: 15 residues.

This clone was detected only a few times. J is TRBJ2-1 and V is TRBV5-1, with TRBD1 matching 7 bases. CDR1 SGHRS and CDR2 YFSETQ come from the germline V gene. The CDR3 runs to 16 residues. J lost 0 bases, V lost 5 bases, and 8 bases had no gene match. Here the CDR3 reads CASRATGLSSYNEQFF. The CDR3 region has the DNA TGCGCCAGCAGGGCGACAGGGCTCAGCTCCTACAATGAGCAGTTCTTC.

The chain uses TRBV11-1 and TRBJ2-3, with D tentatively TRBD2 (7 bases). The CDR3 spans 16 residues. The germline V and J ends were trimmed by 1 base and 2 bases, with 13 bases remaining between them. Germline V gene lookup returns CDR1 SGHAT and CDR2 FQDESV (reference sequence). As DNA, the CDR3 is TGTGCCAGCAGCTTAGGAGGGGGGGCTAACACAGATACGCAGTATTTT. This translates into CASSLGGGANTDTQYF. Combining the CDR3 with reference TRBV11-1 and TRBJ2-3 gives the whole variable domain EAEVAQSPRYKITEKSQAVAFWCDPISGHATLYWYRQILGQGPELLVQFQDESVVDDSQLPKDRFSAERLKGVDSTLKIQPAELGDSAMYLCASSLGGGANTDTQYFGPGTRLTVL.

The V and J genes are TRBV20-1 and TRBJ2-1; 7 bases align to TRBD2. With 1 base clipped from V and 9 bases from J, the junction kept 12 bases outside the gene matches. The CDR3 has 15 amino acids. Germline V gene lookup returns CDR1 DFQATT and CDR2 SNEGSKA (reference sequence). CDR3 DNA sequence: TGCAGTGCTAGAGTTACCAGCGGGGCCAGGGTTGAGCAGTTCTTC. Translating gives CSARVTSGARVEQFF.

This clone was counted only a few times. The CDR3: CSARDGGTSGSETQYF. In DNA form, the CDR3 reads TGCAGTGCTAGAGATGGCGGGACTAGCGGGAGTGAGACCCAGTACTTC. The chain couples TRBV20-1 to TRBJ2-5; TRBD2 aligns across 14 bases. Looked up from germline, CDR1 is DFQATT and CDR2 is SNEGSKA (reference sequence). CDR3 length: 16 amino acids. Unmatched junction bases numbered 5, after V lost 0 bases and J lost 5 bases.

The V and J genes are TRBV11-2 and TRBJ2-1; D gene ambiguous. The germline V gene has CDR1 SGHAT and CDR2 FQNNGV. This CDR3 spans 14 amino acids. V lost 6 bases to trimming and J lost 1 base, with 10 bases between them. The CDR3 DNA is TGTGCCAGCAGGCAACCGATGTCCTACAATGAGCAGTTCTTC. Translated: CASRQPMSYNEQFF.

This clone appeared a few times. This chain links TRBV4-1 with TRBJ1-4; TRBD1 matches 8 bases. The V gene end was trimmed by 1 base and the J gene end by 5 bases; junction bases not matched to a gene: 6. Germline V gene sequence: CDR1 MGHRA, CDR2 YSYEKL. The CDR3 is 16 amino acids. The CDR3 here is CASSQVWGQENEKLFF. The DNA for the CDR3 is TGCGCCAGCAGCCAAGTTTGGGGACAGGAGAATGAAAAACTGTTTTTT.

By share of the sample, this clone is medium-sized. The chain has TRBV28 and TRBJ2-2; the match to TRBD2 covers 10 bases. After removal of 5 bases from V and 7 bases from J, the junction contained 4 bases not matched to a gene. The CDR3 contains 14 residues. CDR1 and CDR2 (germline): MDHEN, SYDVKM. CDR3 sequence: CASSLAGEVGELFF. CDR3 in DNA: TGTGCCAGCAGTCTAGCGGGAGAGGTCGGGGAGCTGTTTTTT.

This clone was recorded at least ten times. V gene TRBV20-1 combines with J gene TRBJ2-3; 7 bases line up with TRBD2. Germline V gene data show CDR1 as DFQATT and CDR2 as SNEGSKA (reference sequence). The length of the CDR3 is 17 residues. V shed 6 bases and J 3 bases; nucleotides not matched to a gene: 18. The CDR3 region is CSAPLGGRVFGTDTQYF. Here the CDR3 DNA reads TGCAGTGCCCCGTTGGGTGGGAGGGTTTTTGGGACAGATACGCAGTATTTT.

This chain connects TRBV4-1 to TRBJ2-7; 11 bases align to TRBD2. CDR3 length equals 16 residues. V gave up 2 bases and J gave up 2 bases; unmatched junction bases: 5. Germline CDR1 is MGHRA and CDR2 is YSYEKL. This CDR3 is CASSQLGTSGTYEQYF. CDR3 DNA sequence: TGCGCCAGCAGCCAACTAGGGACTAGCGGTACCTACGAGCAGTACTTC.